These 12 T cell receptor beta chains were sequenced from one sample in a study of radiotherapy plus CTLA-4 blockade in lung cancer. Sequenced by immunoSEQ multiplex PCR; TCRdb stores in-frame clones only, minus some. Altogether around 22,000 clones are present, 71% being singletons, with the ten largest covering 3% to 3.5%. The sample was peripheral blood, taken from a patient treated with radiotherapy plus ipilimumab. All receptors derive from a human donor with non-small cell lung cancer whose response to radiotherapy plus ipilimumab could not be evaluated.

The rearrangement joins TRBV5-1 to TRBJ1-2, with D perhaps matching TRBD1 (6 bases). The V gene lost 0 bases and the J gene lost 3 bases, with 15 bases spanning the gap. CDR3 size: 16 residues. The germline gives CDR1 SGHRS, CDR2 YFSETQ. CDR3 in DNA: TGCGCCAGCAGCTTGGTGGGCGGACAGTCATACTATGGCTACACCTTC. It specifies CASSLVGGQSYYGYTF.

The V gene is TRBV7-9, the J gene TRBJ2-7; 8 bases align to TRBD2. CDR1 and CDR2 (germline): SEHNR, FQNEAQ (reference sequence). CDR3 length: 14 amino acids. V was clipped by 5 bases and J by 5 bases; unmatched bases: 8. CDR3: CASSPHGTSHEQYF. The CDR3 nucleotides read TGTGCCAGCAGCCCACACGGGACTAGTCACGAGCAGTACTTC.

V and J are TRBV6-5 and TRBJ2-7; tentatively, D is TRBD2 (6 bases). V was pared by 5 bases and J by 3 bases, with 11 bases between. The CDR3 length is 13 residues. CDR1 is MNHEY, CDR2 SVGAGI, per germline. The CDR3 protein is CASSPPGLYEQYF. Written as DNA, the CDR3 is TGTGCCAGCAGTCCTCCGGGACTCTACGAGCAGTACTTC.

The V and J genes are TRBV5-1 and TRBJ2-3; no clear D. The CDR3 length is 15 residues. Germline V gene lookup returns CDR1 SGHRS and CDR2 YFSETQ. V dropped 0 bases and J dropped 0 bases, with 8 bases sitting between them. CDR3 sequence (DNA): TGCGCCAGCAGCTTGGTAATCACTAGCACAGATACGCAGTATTTT. The encoded protein is CASSLVITSTDTQYF.

The rearrangement uses TRBV12-5 and TRBJ2-7; D unresolved. From germline, CDR1 is LGHNT and CDR2 FRNRAP. This CDR3 spans 13 amino acids. Trimming pared 3 bases from V and 2 bases from J, leaving 8 bases between. The CDR3 DNA reads TGTGCTAGTGGTTTTTCTACAGCCTACGAGCAGTACTTC. As protein: CASGFSTAYEQYF. The variable domain in full, completed from reference TRBV12-5 and TRBJ2-7, reads DARVTQTPRHKVTEMGQEVTMRCQPILGHNTVFWYRQTMMQGLELLAYFRNRAPLDDSGMPKDRFSAEMPDATLATLKIQPSEPRDSAVYFCASGFSTAYEQYFGPGTRLTVT.

V is TRBV5-1 and J is TRBJ2-5, with a possible D match to TRBD2 (5 bases). Germline-derived CDR1 and CDR2 are SGHRS and YFSETQ. Trimming left V 0 bases short and J 6 bases short, with 18 bases between. This CDR3 is 16 amino acids long. CDR3 sequence: CASSLAVRLAGKTQYF. The DNA of the CDR3 is TGCGCCAGCAGCTTGGCTGTTAGGCTAGCTGGGAAGACCCAGTACTTC. Together with reference TRBV5-1 and TRBJ2-5, the CDR3 gives the full variable domain: KAGVTQTPRYLIKTRGQQVTLSCSPISGHRSVSWYQQTPGQGLQFLFEYFSETQRNKGNFPGRFSGRQFSNSRSEMNVSTLELGDSALYLCASSLAVRLAGKTQYFGPGTRLLVL.

The chain has TRBV18 and TRBJ2-7, with D possibly matching TRBD1 (6 bases). V was shortened by 4 bases and J by 1 base, with 14 bases between the two germline ends. The CDR3 covers 15 residues. Germline loops: CDR1 KGHSH, CDR2 LQKENI. The CDR3 loop is CASSLGSDSSYEQYF. The CDR3 coding sequence is TGTGCCAGCTCACTGGGCTCGGACAGTTCCTACGAGCAGTACTTC.

J is TRBJ2-5 and V is TRBV28; D is possibly TRBD2 (6 bases). The germline V and J ends were trimmed by 4 bases and 5 bases, with 8 bases remaining between them. The CDR3 totals 12 residues. The germline gives CDR1 MDHEN, CDR2 SYDVKM. For the CDR3, the DNA is TGTGCCAGCAGTTCAGGGAGGGAGACCCAGTACTTC. Translation: CASSSGRETQYF.

V usage is TRBV5-4 and J usage is TRBJ2-7; TRBD2 agrees at 12 bases. V shed 1 base, J shed 2 bases, and the junction held 4 bases outside the gene matches. In germline, CDR1 is SGHNT, CDR2 YYREEE (reference sequence). CDR3 length: 16 residues. In nucleotides, the CDR3 is TGTGCCAGCAGCTTGACTAGCGGGAGGCCTCCCTACGAGCAGTACTTC. Its translation: CASSLTSGRPPYEQYF. Supplemented by reference TRBV5-4 and TRBJ2-7, the full variable domain reads ETGVTQSPTHLIKTRGQQVTLRCSSQSGHNTVSWYQQALGQGPQFIFQYYREEENGRGNFPPRFSGLQFPNYSSELNVNALELDDSALYLCASSLTSGRPPYEQYFGPGTRLTVT.

This clone has more than one count but fewer than ten. The chain recombines TRBV5-1 with TRBJ2-2; 8 bases line up with TRBD1. Germline lookup yields CDR1 SGHRS and CDR2 YFSETQ. V lost 4 bases and J lost 4; bases outside the gene matches: 6. The CDR3 totals 15 residues. The chain's CDR3 is CASSADRAGTGELFF. Here the CDR3 DNA reads TGCGCCAGCAGCGCGGACAGGGCCGGCACCGGGGAGCTGTTTTTT.

The chain carries TRBV19 and TRBJ2-1; TRBD2 is a possible D gene (7 bases). V lost 5 bases and J lost 8, with 19 bases in between. The germline CDR1 and CDR2 sequences are LNHDA and SQIVND (reference sequence). The CDR3 has 15 amino acids. The CDR3 DNA reads TGTGCCAGTAGTCTAAGGGGGGGCCGGGGGCATGAGCAGTTCTTC. Translated, it gives CASSLRGGRGHEQFF. The entire variable domain, with the rest obtained from reference TRBV19 and TRBJ2-1, is as follows: DGGITQSPKYLFRKEGQNVTLSCEQNLNHDAMYWYRQDPGQGLRLIYYSQIVNDFQKGDIAEGYSVSREKKESFPLTVTSAQKNPTAFYLCASSLRGGRGHEQFFGPGTRLTVL.

In its sample, this clone was seen a few times. This sequence joins TRBV7-9 and TRBJ2-1; 11 nucleotides align to TRBD2. From germline, CDR1 is SEHNR and CDR2 FQNEAQ (reference sequence). There are 18 residues in the CDR3. V was clipped by 5 bases and J by 6 bases; unmatched bases: 15. The CDR3 here is CASSLPPRLAGILNEQFF. The CDR3 DNA is TGTGCCAGCAGCCTTCCCCCTCGACTAGCGGGGATACTCAATGAGCAGTTCTTC. The variable domain in full, completed from reference TRBV7-9 and TRBJ2-1, reads DTGVSQNPRHKITKRGQNVTFRCDPISEHNRLYWYRQTLGQGPEFLTYFQNEAQLEKSRLLSDRFSAERPKGSFSTLEIQRTEQGDSAMYLCASSLPPRLAGILNEQFFGPGTRLTVL.